This T cell receptor beta chain was documented in a study of identifying expanded T cells in peripheral blood. Study-wide findings and caveats: Across healthy donors, higher total template counts meant significantly greater approximately two-week count variance. Differentially abundant clones: roughly 1.2 between replicates, roughly 16 at 2 to 3 weeks, 19 to 20 at four.

Germline-derived CDR1 and CDR2 are SGHVS and FQNEAQ. This CDR3 has 13 amino acids. V lost 5 bases and J 6 bases, leaving 13 bases between the germline ends. Collection occurred without any documented infections or immune events in donors. Comments on this clone: Its matching antigen is unknown.

Some clones are missing from TCRdb's copy, which holds only in-frame ones; the method was immunoSEQ multiplex PCR. The sample shows about 74,000 clones, 70% to 90% of them seen only once. The sequencing input was blood. The sequence derives from a person between 18 and 69 years old in good health. This chain uses TRBV7-8 with TRBJ1-2; D gene uncertain. The CDR3 region is CASSPGVGHGYTF. CDR3 nucleotides: TGTGCCAGCAGCCCCGGCGTAGGGCATGGCTACACCTTC.